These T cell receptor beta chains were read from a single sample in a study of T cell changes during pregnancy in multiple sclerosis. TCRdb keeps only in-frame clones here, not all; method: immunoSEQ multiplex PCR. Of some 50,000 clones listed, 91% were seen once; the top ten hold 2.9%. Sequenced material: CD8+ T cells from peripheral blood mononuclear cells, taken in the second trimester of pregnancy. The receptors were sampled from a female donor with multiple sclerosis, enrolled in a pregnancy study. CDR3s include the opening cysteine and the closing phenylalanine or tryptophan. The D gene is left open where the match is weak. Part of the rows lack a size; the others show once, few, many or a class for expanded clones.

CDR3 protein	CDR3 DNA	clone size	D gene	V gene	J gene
CASSSQGDSGANVLTF	TGTGCCAGCAGCTCTCAGGGGGACTCTGGGGCCAACGTCCTGACTTTC	NA	TRBD1	TRBV7-3	TRBJ2-6
CAISESEKDSQETQYF	TGTGCCATCAGTGAGTCTGAGAAAGACAGTCAAGAGACCCAGTACTTC	NA	NA	TRBV10-3	TRBJ2-5
CASSPDSGGDTGELFF	TGTGCCAGCAGCCCCGACAGCGGGGGGGATACCGGGGAGCTGTTTTTT	NA	TRBD2	TRBV9	TRBJ2-2
CATKRRGGDYGYTF	TGTGCCACCAAGAGGAGAGGGGGGGATTATGGCTACACCTTC	NA	NA	TRBV15	TRBJ1-2
CASSWQGCNQPQHF	TGCGCCAGCAGCTGGCAGGGTTGCAATCAGCCCCAGCATTTT	NA	NA	TRBV5-1	TRBJ1-5
CASSYAQGVPAGELFF	TGTGCCAGCAGTTATGCGCAGGGGGTTCCTGCCGGGGAGCTGTTTTTT	NA	TRBD1	TRBV6-5	TRBJ2-2
CASSNTQGKYGYTF	TGTGCCAGCAGCAACACACAGGGGAAGTATGGCTACACCTTC	medium-sized	NA	TRBV21-1	TRBJ1-2
CASSIEGRRGASYNSPLHF	TGTGCCAGTAGTATAGAGGGTCGGCGGGGCGCTTCCTATAATTCACCCCTCCACTTT	NA	NA	TRBV19	TRBJ1-6
CASSSSAGASNTEAFF	TGTGCCAGCAGCTCCTCCGCGGGGGCCTCGAACACTGAAGCTTTCTTT	NA	NA	TRBV7-4	TRBJ1-1
CASSLGTGNEQFF	TGTGCCAGCAGCTTAGGAACGGGGAATGAGCAGTTCTTC	NA	NA	TRBV7-2	TRBJ2-1
CASSVWLAGEETQYF	TGTGCCAGCAGCGTGTGGCTAGCGGGGGAGGAGACCCAGTACTTC	NA	TRBD2	TRBV9	TRBJ2-5
CASSPTSSGIQYF	TGTGCCAGCAGTCCCACTAGCTCGGGCATTCAGTACTTC	NA	NA	TRBV27	TRBJ2-4
CASTLIGGGEDRQFF	TGTGCCAGCACCCTTATAGGGGGCGGTGAGGACAGGCAGTTCTTC	once	TRBD1	TRBV27	TRBJ2-1
CASSLSSVLDREQFF	TGTGCCAGCAGCTTAAGTTCGGTTCTGGACAGGGAGCAGTTCTTC	NA	TRBD1	TRBV7-9	TRBJ2-1
CASSLDRGPGYEQYF	TGTGCCAGCAGCTTAGACAGGGGACCTGGCTACGAGCAGTACTTC	NA	NA	TRBV11-2	TRBJ2-7
CASSPTVNQPQHF	TGTGCCAGCAGCCCGACAGTCAATCAGCCCCAGCATTTT	once	NA	TRBV7-8	TRBJ1-5
CASSQNRGGSYEQYF	TGTGCCAGCAGCCAAAACAGGGGAGGTTCCTACGAGCAGTACTTC	once	NA	TRBV4-2	TRBJ2-7
CSAPGNYGYTF	TGCAGTGCTCCGGGGAACTATGGCTACACCTTC	once	NA	TRBV20-1	TRBJ1-2
CSVGLGQSPYEQYF	TGCAGCGTTGGATTAGGACAGAGTCCCTACGAGCAGTACTTC	NA	NA	TRBV29-1	TRBJ2-7
CASSGLGPNSLTDTQYF	TGTGCCAGCAGTGGACTAGGCCCTAACTCCCTCACAGATACGCAGTATTTT	NA	TRBD2	TRBV27	TRBJ2-3
CASSSDRYDQPQHF	TGTGCCAGCAGCTCAGACAGATATGATCAGCCCCAGCATTTT	NA	NA	TRBV5-4	TRBJ1-5
CASSLAGTSGVHEQYF	TGCGCCAGCAGCTTGGCCGGGACTAGCGGGGTCCACGAGCAGTACTTC	NA	TRBD2	TRBV5-1	TRBJ2-7
CASRGGELFF	TGTGCCAGCCGGGGTGGGGAGCTGTTTTTT	NA	NA	TRBV27	TRBJ2-2
CAIQTGTGYNEQFF	TGTGCCATTCAAACCGGGACAGGGTACAATGAGCAGTTCTTC	NA	TRBD1	TRBV15	TRBJ2-1
CASSQGAGRTDTQYF	TGCGCCAGCAGCCAAGGGGCGGGGCGCACAGATACGCAGTATTTT	NA	NA	TRBV4-3	TRBJ2-3
CASQLRGSGTGSDTEAFF	TGTGCCAGCCAACTCCGTGGATCCGGGACAGGGTCGGACACTGAAGCTTTCTTT	NA	TRBD1	TRBV27	TRBJ1-1
CASSLGRGDLGYTF	TGTGCCAGCAGCTTAGGCAGGGGGGACCTTGGCTACACCTTC	NA	TRBD1	TRBV11-2	TRBJ1-2
CASSEYSAGSSYEQYF	TGTGCCAGCAGTGAGTATTCGGCTGGGAGCTCCTACGAGCAGTACTTC	NA	NA	TRBV6-1	TRBJ2-7
CASSLRSSGDASIETQYF	TGTGCCAGCAGCTTACGGTCTAGCGGGGACGCCTCAATAGAGACCCAGTACTTC	NA	TRBD2	TRBV7-6	TRBJ2-5
CAWGLAGGYEQYF	TGTGCCTGGGGGCTAGCGGGGGGCTACGAGCAGTACTTC	once	TRBD2	TRBV30	TRBJ2-7
CSVVGVATGRGHYGYTF	TGCAGCGTTGTAGGTGTCGCAACGGGCAGGGGACACTATGGCTACACCTTC	NA	NA	TRBV29-1	TRBJ1-2
CASSYSSGGSNEQFF	TGTGCCAGCAGTTACTCTAGCGGGGGATCCAATGAGCAGTTCTTC	NA	TRBD2	TRBV6-5	TRBJ2-1